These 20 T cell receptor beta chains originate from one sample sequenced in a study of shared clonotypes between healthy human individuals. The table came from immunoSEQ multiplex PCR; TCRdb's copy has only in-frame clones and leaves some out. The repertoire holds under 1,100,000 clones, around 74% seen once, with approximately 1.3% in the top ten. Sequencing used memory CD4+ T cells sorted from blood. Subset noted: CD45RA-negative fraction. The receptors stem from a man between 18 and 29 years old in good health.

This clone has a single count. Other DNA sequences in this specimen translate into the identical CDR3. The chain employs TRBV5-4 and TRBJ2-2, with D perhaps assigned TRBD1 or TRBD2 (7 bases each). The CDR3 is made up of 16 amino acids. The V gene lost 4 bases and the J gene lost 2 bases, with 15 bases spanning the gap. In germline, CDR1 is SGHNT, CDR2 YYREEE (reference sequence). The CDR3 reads CASSQGGLANTGELFF. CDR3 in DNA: TGTGCCAGCAGCCAGGGGGGGCTTGCAAACACCGGGGAGCTGTTTTTT.

CDR3 sequence reads: CASSLGQAINPQETQYF. CDR3 DNA: TGTGCCAGCAGCTTAGGACAGGCGATAAACCCGCAAGAGACCCAGTACTTC. The chain is built from TRBV7-8 and TRBJ2-5; the D gene is possibly TRBD1 (6 bases). CDR3 length equals 17 residues. Trimming removed 1 base at V and 2 bases at J, with 17 bases between. Germline CDR1 reads SGHVS; CDR2 reads FQNEAQ.

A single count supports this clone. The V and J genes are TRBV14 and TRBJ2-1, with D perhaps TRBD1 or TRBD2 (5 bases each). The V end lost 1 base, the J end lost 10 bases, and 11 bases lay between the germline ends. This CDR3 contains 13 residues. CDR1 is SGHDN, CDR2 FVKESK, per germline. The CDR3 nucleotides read TGTGCCAGCAGCCAAGGAGGGGCTGGGGAGCAGTTCTTC. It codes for CASSQGGAGEQFF. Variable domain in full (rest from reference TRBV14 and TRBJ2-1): EAGVTQFPSHSVIEKGQTVTLRCDPISGHDNLYWYRRVMGKEIKFLLHFVKESKQDESGMPNNRFLAERTGGTYSTLKVQPAELEDSGVYFCASSQGGAGEQFFGPGTRLTVL.

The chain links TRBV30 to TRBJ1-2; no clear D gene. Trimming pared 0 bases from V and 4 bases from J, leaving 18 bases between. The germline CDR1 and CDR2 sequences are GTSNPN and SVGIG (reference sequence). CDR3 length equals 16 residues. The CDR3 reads CAWSVKIDPSRYGYTF. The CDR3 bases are TGTGCCTGGAGTGTAAAGATAGACCCTAGCCGCTATGGCTACACCTTC.

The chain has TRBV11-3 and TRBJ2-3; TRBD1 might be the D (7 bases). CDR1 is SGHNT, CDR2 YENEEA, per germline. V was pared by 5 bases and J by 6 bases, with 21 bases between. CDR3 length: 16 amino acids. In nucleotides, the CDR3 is TGTGCCAGCAGCCTCGGCCGGCAGGGGGGTTTGGATACGCAGTATTTT. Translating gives CASSLGRQGGLDTQYF.

The CDR3 DNA sequence: TGTGCCAGCAGCGAACAGGGAGATACGCAGTATTTT. Its translation is CASSEQGDTQYF. V is TRBV7-9 and J is TRBJ2-3; TRBD1 might be the D (6 bases). The V end lost 5 bases, the J end lost 5 bases, and 8 bases lay between the germline ends. Germline-derived CDR1 and CDR2 are SEHNR and FQNEAQ (reference sequence). The CDR3 loop spans 12 amino acids.

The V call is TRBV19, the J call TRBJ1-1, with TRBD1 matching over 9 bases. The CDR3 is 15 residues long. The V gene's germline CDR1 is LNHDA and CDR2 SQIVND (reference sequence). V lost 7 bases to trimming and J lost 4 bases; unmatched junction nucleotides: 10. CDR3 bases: TGTGCCAGTACTTATCGACCGACAGGGGGCACTGAAGCTTTCTTT. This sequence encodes CASTYRPTGGTEAFF.

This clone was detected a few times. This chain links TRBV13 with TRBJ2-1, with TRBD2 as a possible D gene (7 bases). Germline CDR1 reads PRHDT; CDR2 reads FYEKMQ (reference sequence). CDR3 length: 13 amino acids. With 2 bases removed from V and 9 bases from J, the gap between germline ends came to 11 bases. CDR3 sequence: CASSLNREGEQFF. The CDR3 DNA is TGTGCCAGCAGCTTAAACAGGGAGGGTGAGCAGTTCTTC.

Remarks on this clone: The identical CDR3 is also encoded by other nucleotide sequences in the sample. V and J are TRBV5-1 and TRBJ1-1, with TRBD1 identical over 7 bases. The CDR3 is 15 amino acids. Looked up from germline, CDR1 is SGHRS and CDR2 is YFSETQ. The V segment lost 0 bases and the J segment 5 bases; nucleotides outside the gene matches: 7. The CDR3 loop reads CASSLGQGGGTEAFF. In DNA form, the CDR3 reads TGCGCCAGCAGCTTGGGACAGGGAGGAGGGACTGAAGCTTTCTTT.

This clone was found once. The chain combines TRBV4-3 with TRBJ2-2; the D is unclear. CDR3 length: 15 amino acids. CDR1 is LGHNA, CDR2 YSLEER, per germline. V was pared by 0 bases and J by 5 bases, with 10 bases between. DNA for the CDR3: TGCGCCAGCAGCCAAGAAAGGGTGTCAACCGGGGAGCTGTTTTTT. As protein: CASSQERVSTGELFF.

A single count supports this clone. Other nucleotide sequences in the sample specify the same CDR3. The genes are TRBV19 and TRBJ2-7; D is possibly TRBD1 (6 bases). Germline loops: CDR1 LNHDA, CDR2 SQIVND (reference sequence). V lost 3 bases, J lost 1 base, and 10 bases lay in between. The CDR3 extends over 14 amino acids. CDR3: CASSIRDKSYEQYF. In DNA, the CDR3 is TGTGCCAGTAGTATCCGGGACAAGTCCTACGAGCAGTACTTC.

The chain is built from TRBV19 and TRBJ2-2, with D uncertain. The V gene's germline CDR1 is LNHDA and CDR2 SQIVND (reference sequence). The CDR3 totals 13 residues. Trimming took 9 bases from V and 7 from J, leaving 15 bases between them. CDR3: CAREQRIGGELFF. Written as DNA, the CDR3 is TGTGCCAGGGAACAGCGAATAGGCGGGGAGCTGTTTTTT.

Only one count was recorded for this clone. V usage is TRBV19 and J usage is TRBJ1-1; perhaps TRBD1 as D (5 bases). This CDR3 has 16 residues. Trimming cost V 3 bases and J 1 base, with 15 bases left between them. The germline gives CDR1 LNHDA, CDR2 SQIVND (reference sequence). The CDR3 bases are TGTGCCAGTAGTATCGGAGGGGCAGGGACGAACACTGAAGCTTTCTTT. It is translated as CASSIGGAGTNTEAFF.

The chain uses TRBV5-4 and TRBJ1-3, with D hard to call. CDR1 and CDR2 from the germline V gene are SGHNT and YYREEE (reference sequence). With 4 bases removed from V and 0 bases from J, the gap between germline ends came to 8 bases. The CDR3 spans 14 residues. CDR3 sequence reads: CASSQELSGNTIYF. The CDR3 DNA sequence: TGTGCCAGCAGCCAGGAGCTCTCTGGAAACACCATATATTTT. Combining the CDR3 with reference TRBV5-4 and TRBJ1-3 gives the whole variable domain ETGVTQSPTHLIKTRGQQVTLRCSSQSGHNTVSWYQQALGQGPQFIFQYYREEENGRGNFPPRFSGLQFPNYSSELNVNALELDDSALYLCASSQELSGNTIYFGEGSWLTVV.

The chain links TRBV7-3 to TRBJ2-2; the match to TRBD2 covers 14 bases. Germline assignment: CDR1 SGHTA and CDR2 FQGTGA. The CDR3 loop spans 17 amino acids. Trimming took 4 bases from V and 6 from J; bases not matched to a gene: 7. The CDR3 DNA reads TGTGCCAGCAGCTCCTCGGGACTAGCGGGGGAAGCCGGGGAGCTGTTTTTT. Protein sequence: CASSSSGLAGEAGELFF. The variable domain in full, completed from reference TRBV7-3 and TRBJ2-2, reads GAGVSQTPSNKVTEKGKYVELRCDPISGHTALYWYRQSLGQGPEFLIYFQGTGAADDSGLPNDRFFAVRPEGSVSTLKIQRTERGDSAVYLCASSSSGLAGEAGELFFGEGSRLTVL.

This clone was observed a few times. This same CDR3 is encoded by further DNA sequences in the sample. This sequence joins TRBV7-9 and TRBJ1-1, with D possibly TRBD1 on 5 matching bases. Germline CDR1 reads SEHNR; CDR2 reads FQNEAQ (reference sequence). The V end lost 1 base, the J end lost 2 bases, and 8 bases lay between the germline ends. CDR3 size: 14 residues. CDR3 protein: CASSLGGENTEAFF. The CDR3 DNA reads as TGTGCCAGCAGCTTAGGGGGGGAAAACACTGAAGCTTTCTTT.

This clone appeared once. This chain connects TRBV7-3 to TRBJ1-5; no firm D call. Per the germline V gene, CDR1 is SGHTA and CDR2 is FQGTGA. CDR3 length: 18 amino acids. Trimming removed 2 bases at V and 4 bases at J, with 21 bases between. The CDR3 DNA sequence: TGTGCCAGCAGCTTAGCCGTTGAAGCAGTAGGGAGAAATCAGCCCCAGCATTTT. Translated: CASSLAVEAVGRNQPQHF.

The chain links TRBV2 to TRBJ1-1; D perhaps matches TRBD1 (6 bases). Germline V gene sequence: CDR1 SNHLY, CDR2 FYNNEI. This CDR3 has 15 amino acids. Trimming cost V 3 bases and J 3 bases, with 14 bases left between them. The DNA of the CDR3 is TGTGCCAGCAGTGAGATCCGTCCAGGGGACACTGAAGCTTTCTTT. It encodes CASSEIRPGDTEAFF.

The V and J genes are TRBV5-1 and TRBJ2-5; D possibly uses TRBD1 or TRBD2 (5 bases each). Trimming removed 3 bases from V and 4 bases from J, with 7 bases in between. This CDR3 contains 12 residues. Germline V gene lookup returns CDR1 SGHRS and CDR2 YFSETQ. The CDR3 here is CASSWDRETQYF. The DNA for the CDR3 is TGCGCCAGCAGCTGGGACCGAGAGACCCAGTACTTC.

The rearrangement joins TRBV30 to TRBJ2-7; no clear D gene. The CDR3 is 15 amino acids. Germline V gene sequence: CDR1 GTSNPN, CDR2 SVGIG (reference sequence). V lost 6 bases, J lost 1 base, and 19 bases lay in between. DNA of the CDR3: TGTGCCTGTATCCGGCTGGCCTCCGGATCCTACGAGCAGTACTTC. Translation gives CACIRLASGSYEQYF.